A selection of T cell receptor beta chains follows, all from one sample in a study of control samples from healthy donors and cancer patients. TCRdb's table, derived via immunoSEQ multiplex PCR, lists solely in-frame clones and lacks some. The table has about 79,000 clones, 93% seen once. The sequenced sample consisted of PBMCs. The receptors here all came from a middle-aged woman with lung cancer. Each CDR3 is given with its conserved first and last residue. Each record gives: D gene, clone size, J gene, V gene, CDR3 DNA, CDR3 protein. D genes are given only for firm matches. Size is omitted from some rows. Given values are once, few, many or a class for expanded clones.

NA NA TRBJ1-4 TRBV14 TGTGCCAGCAGCCAAGGTACAACTAATGAAAAACTGTTTTTT CASSQGTTNEKLFF
NA once TRBJ1-5 TRBV19 TGTGCCAGTAGAGAGGCGGGGTTTAATCAGCCCCAGCATTTT CASREAGFNQPQHF
TRBD1 NA TRBJ1-1 TRBV2 TGTGCCAGCAGCGCACAGGGGGCATTGAACACTGAAGCTTTCTTT CASSAQGALNTEAFF
NA NA TRBJ1-1 TRBV5-6 TGTGCCAGCAGCCGACAGGTGAACACTGAAGCTTTCTTT CASSRQVNTEAFF
NA NA TRBJ2-7 TRBV11-2 TGTGCCAGCAGCTTAGAGGGGGTCGGGGAGCAGTACTTC CASSLEGVGEQYF
TRBD1 NA TRBJ2-2 TRBV7-9 TGTGCCAGCAGCTTAGATCGAAGGACAGGGAACACCGGGGAGCTGTTTTTT CASSLDRRTGNTGELFF
NA once TRBJ2-7 TRBV5-8 TGTGCCAGCGGGCCCTTCGCAGGGAGCTCCTACGAGCAGTACTTC CASGPFAGSSYEQYF
NA NA TRBJ2-7 TRBV9 TGTGCCAGCAGCGTAGGTGCAGAGACCTACGAGCAGTACTTC CASSVGAETYEQYF
NA NA TRBJ1-4 TRBV30 TGTGCCTGGAGCCGGATGGGGCCAACTAATGAAAAACTGTTTTTT CAWSRMGPTNEKLFF
NA NA TRBJ2-2 TRBV13 TGTGCCAGCAGCTTAGCGAAAGTAAAGGACACCGGGGAGCTGTTTTTT CASSLAKVKDTGELFF
TRBD1 once TRBJ2-6 TRBV5-1 TGCGCCAGCAGCCGGGGACAGGAGCGCTCTGGGGCCAACGTCCTGACTTTC CASSRGQERSGANVLTF
NA NA TRBJ1-1 TRBV3-1/TRBV3-2 TGTGCCAGCAGCCAACCAAGAGGCAGGCTGGATAGGACCCCTGAAGCTTTCTTT CASSQPRGRLDRTPEAFF
NA NA TRBJ1-1 TRBV12-5 TGTGCTAGTGGTTTGGTTTGGGGCACTGAAGCTTTCTTT CASGLVWGTEAFF
NA NA TRBJ1-2 TRBV5-1 TGCGCCAGCAGCTTGGGGACAGTCGGTGGCTACACCTTC CASSLGTVGGYTF
TRBD2 NA TRBJ2-1 TRBV6-4 TGTGCCAGCGCCCTCGGGGGGGATTTACGAGAGCAGTTCTTC CASALGGDLREQFF
NA NA TRBJ2-7 TRBV12-3/TRBV12-4 TGTGCCAGCAGTCTATCTCCCTACGAGCAGTACTTC CASSLSPYEQYF
NA NA TRBJ2-1 TRBV7-9 TGTGCCAGCAGCTTTTTGACGTCGCAGGGAACTAATGAGCAGTTCTTC CASSFLTSQGTNEQFF
NA NA TRBJ2-2 TRBV15 TGTGCCACCAGCAGAGATTCGGGGGCCCCGAACACCGGGGAGCTGTTTTTT CATSRDSGAPNTGELFF
NA NA TRBJ2-1 TRBV14 TGTGCCAGCAGCCAATTTTCGTCAGGCCGCAATGAGCAGTTCTTC CASSQFSSGRNEQFF
TRBD1 once TRBJ2-7 TRBV7-9 TGTGCCAGCAGCTTACCGTACAGACAGGGGATCTACGAGCAGTACTTC CASSLPYRQGIYEQYF
NA NA TRBJ1-2 TRBV7-9 TGTGCCAGCAGCGTAGACAGAGTTTCCTATGGCTACACCTTC CASSVDRVSYGYTF
NA once TRBJ2-1 TRBV28 TGTGCCAGCTGTAATACAGCTCGTGGTGAGCAGTTCTTC CASCNTARGEQFF
NA NA TRBJ1-1 TRBV2 TGTGCCAGCAGTGAACCCCTAAGCCAGGGGTGGACTGAAGCTTTCTTT CASSEPLSQGWTEAFF
NA NA TRBJ1-1 TRBV6-5 TGTGCCAGCAGTCCAGGCGGGAGGGCCACTGAAGCTTTCTTT CASSPGGRATEAFF
NA NA TRBJ2-5 TRBV9 TGTGCCAGCAGCGTGTCCAGCGAGCAAGAGACCCAGTACTTC CASSVSSEQETQYF
TRBD1 NA TRBJ1-2 TRBV29-1 TGCAGCGTTGACAGGGGGCTTGAGATTGGCTACACCTTC CSVDRGLEIGYTF
NA once TRBJ1-1 TRBV18 TGTGCCAGCTCACCCCGGCGGGGGGGGCGGGACACTGAAGCTTTCTTT CASSPRRGGRDTEAFF
TRBD1 NA TRBJ1-1 TRBV19 TGTGCCAGTAGTATCCCGGGACAGGGGACCACTGAAGCTTTCTTT CASSIPGQGTTEAFF
TRBD1 once TRBJ1-2 TRBV10-1 TGCGCCAGCAGTCAGGGGGCTATTTTGGGCTACACCTTC CASSQGAILGYTF
NA NA TRBJ2-5 TRBV19 TGTGCCAGTAGCACAGGGGCGGGGGAGACCCAGTACTTC CASSTGAGETQYF
NA NA TRBJ2-2 TRBV4-1 TGCGCCAGCAGCCAATCCCAGAGGGAGCTGTTTTTT CASSQSQRELFF